Sequencing of this T cell receptor (beta chain) was carried out in a study of blood T cell repertoires in COVID-19. About the research overall: Spain, Italy and the United States supplied samples that represented acute and convalescent COVID-19.

This CDR3 comprises 15 residues. With 1 base clipped from V and 6 bases from J, the junction kept 3 bases outside the gene matches. The germline V gene encodes CDR1 LNHNV and CDR2 YYDKDF (reference sequence). Authors' data handling: Reference gene primer amplification in the assay estimated nucleated cell counts. TCRdb's copy holds only in-frame clones and misses some; the assay was immunoSEQ multiplex PCR. For V, J and clone size, that table is used; D and trimming come from the DNA. The data contain around 270,000 clones, around 83% of them singletons. The TCR sequence derives from a woman in her thirties or forties who had recovered from COVID-19. The chain couples TRBV15 to TRBJ1-5, with 10 nucleotides matching TRBD1. The sample consisted of peripheral blood. The CDR3 loop is CATSRGTGGGQPQHF. CDR3 nucleotides: TGTGCCACCAGCAGAGGGACAGGGGGAGGTCAGCCCCAGCATTTT.